The text below deals with one T cell receptor beta chain. Its target is unknown. These data belong to a study of shared clonotypes between healthy human individuals. General study points: Clonotypes which were not shared had lower generation probabilities than clonotypes that all four donors shared.

Trimming took 5 bases from V and 2 from J; bases not matched to a gene: 3. This CDR3 is built from 13 residues. The germline CDR1 and CDR2 sequences are SQVTM and ANQGSEA. CD8 cells classed as naive were CD45RO-negative and positively selected for CCR7, excluding terminally differentiated effector memory CD45RA+ cells. The table came from immunoSEQ multiplex PCR; TCRdb's copy has only in-frame clones and leaves some out. The sample yields 600,000 or so clones, more than 95% seen once. V is TRBV29-1 and J is TRBJ2-3, with TRBD1 identical over 8 bases. The sample was naive CD8+ T cells sorted from blood. The TCR sequence derives from a man younger than 40 in good health. For the CDR3, the DNA is TGCAGCGTTCGGACAGGGCTCACAGATACGCAGTATTTT. It translates to CSVRTGLTDTQYF.